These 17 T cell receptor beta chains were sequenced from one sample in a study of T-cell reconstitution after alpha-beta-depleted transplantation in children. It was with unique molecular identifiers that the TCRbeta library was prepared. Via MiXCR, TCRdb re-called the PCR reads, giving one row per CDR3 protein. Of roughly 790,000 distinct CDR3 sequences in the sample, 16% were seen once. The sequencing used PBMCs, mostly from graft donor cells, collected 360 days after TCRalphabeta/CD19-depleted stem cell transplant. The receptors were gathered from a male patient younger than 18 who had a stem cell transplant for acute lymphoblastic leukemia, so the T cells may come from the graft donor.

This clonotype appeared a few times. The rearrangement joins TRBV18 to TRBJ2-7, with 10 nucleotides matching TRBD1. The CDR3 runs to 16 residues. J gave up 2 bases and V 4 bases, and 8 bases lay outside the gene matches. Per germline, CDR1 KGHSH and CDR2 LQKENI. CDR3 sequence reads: CASSLLTGGRAYEQYF. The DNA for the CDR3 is TGTGCCAGCTCACTCTTGACAGGGGGCCGGGCCTACGAGCAGTACTTC. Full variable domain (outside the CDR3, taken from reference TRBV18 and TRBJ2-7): NAGVMQNPRHLVRRRGQEARLRCSPMKGHSHVYWYRQLPEEGLKFMVYLQKENIIDESGMPKERFSAEFPKEGPSILRIQQVVRGDSAAYFCASSLLTGGRAYEQYFGPGTRLTVT.

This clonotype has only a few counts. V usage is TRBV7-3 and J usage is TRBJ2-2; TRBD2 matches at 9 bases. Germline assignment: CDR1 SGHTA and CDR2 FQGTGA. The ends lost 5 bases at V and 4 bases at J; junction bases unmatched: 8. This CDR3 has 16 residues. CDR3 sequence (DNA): TGTGCCAGCAGCCGCACTAGCGGGCGAGGCACCGGGGAGCTGTTTTTT. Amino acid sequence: CASSRTSGRGTGELFF.

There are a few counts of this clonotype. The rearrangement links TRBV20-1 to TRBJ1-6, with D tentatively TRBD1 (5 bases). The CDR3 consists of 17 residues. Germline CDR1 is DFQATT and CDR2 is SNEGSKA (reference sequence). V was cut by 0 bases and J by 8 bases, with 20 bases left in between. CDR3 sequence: CSARDFPGRGRYSPLHF. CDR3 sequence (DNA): TGCAGTGCTAGAGATTTTCCGGGCCGGGGACGATATTCACCCCTCCACTTT.

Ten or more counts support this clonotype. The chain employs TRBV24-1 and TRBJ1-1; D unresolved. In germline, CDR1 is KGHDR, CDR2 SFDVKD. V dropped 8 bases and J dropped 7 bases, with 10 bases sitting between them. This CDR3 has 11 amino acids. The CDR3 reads CATNLRHEAFF. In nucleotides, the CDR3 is TGTGCCACCAACCTACGACATGAAGCTTTCTTT.

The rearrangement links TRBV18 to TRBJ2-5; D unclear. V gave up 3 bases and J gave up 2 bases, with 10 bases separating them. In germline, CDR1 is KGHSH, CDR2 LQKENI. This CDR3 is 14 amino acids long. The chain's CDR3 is CASSPGFGQETQYF. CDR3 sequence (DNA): TGTGCCAGCTCACCCGGTTTCGGGCAAGAGACCCAGTACTTC.

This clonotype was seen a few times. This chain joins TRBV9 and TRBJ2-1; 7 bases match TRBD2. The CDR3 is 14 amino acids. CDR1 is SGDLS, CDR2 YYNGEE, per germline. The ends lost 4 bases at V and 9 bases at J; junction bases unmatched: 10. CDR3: CASSLEGRASEQFF. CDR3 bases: TGTGCCAGCAGCTTAGAGGGGAGGGCCAGTGAGCAGTTCTTC.

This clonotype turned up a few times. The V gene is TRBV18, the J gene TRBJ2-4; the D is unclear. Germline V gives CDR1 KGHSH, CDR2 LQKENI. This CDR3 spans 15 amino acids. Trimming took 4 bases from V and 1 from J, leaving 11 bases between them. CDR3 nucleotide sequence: TGTGCCAGCTCACTGGTGGGAAGGGCCAAAAACATTCAGTACTTC. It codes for CASSLVGRAKNIQYF.

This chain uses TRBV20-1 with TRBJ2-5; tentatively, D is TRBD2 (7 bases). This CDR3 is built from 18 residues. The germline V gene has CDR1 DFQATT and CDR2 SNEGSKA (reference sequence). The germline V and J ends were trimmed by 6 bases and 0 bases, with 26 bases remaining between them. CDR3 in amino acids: CSAQGRERVLGNQETQYF. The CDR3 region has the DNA TGCAGTGCCCAGGGGCGGGAGAGAGTTTTAGGGAACCAAGAGACCCAGTACTTC.

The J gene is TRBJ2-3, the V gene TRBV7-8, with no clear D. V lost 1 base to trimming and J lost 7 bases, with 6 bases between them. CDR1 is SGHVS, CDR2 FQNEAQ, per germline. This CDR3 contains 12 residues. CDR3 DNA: TGTGCCAGCAGCTTAGGTGCCTATACGCAGTATTTT. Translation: CASSLGAYTQYF.

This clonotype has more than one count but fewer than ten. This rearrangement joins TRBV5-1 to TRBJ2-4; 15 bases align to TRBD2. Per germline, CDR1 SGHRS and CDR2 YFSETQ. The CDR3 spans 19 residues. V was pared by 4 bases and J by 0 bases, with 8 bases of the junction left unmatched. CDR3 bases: TGCGCCAGCAGCAGGGGACTAGCGGGAGGTTTAGAAGCCAAAAACATTCAGTACTTC. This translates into CASSRGLAGGLEAKNIQYF.

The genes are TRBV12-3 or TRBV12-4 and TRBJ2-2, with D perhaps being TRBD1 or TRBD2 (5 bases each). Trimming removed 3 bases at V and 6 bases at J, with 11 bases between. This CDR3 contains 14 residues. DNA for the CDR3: TGTGCCAGCAGTTTGGATTGGGGGTCCGGGGAGCTGTTTTTT. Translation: CASSLDWGSGELFF.

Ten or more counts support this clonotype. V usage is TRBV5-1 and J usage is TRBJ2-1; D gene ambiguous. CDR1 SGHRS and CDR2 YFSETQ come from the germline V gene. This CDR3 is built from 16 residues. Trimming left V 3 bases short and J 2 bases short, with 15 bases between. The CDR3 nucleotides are TGCGCCAGCAGCTGGCAAGGGAACGAGGCCTACAATGAGCAGTTCTTC. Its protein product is CASSWQGNEAYNEQFF.

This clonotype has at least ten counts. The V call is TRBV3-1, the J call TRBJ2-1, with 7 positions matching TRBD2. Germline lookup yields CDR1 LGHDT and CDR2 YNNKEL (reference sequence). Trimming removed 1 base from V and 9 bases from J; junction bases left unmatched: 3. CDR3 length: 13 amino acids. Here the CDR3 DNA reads TGTGCCAGCAGCCAAGTAACTAGCGTTGAGCAGTTCTTC. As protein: CASSQVTSVEQFF.

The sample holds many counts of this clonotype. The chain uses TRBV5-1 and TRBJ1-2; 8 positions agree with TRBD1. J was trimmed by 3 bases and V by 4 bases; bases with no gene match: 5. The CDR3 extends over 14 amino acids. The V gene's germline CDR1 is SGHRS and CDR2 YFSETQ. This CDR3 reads CASSVGQGDYGYTF. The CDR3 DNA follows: TGCGCCAGCAGCGTTGGACAGGGAGACTATGGCTACACCTTC.

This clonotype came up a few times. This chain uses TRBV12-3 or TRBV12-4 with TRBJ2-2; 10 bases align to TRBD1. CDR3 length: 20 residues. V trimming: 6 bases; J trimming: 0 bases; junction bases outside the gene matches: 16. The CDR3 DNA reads TGTGCCAGCAGCTCTCCTCGGGACAGGGGTTACCGCGCGAACACCGGGGAGCTGTTTTTT. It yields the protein CASSSPRDRGYRANTGELFF.

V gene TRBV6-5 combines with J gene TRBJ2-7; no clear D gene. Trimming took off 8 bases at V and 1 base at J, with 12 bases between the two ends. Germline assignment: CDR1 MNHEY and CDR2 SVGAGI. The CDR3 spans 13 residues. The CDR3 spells CASHFLGSYEQYF. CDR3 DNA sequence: TGTGCCAGCCACTTCCTTGGGTCCTACGAGCAGTACTTC.

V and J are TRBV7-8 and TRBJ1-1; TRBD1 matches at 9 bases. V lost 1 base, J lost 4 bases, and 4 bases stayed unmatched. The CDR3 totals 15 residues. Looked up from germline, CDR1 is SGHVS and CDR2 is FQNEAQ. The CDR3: CASSLGDRASTEAFF. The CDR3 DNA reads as TGTGCCAGCAGCTTAGGGGACAGGGCTAGCACTGAAGCTTTCTTT.